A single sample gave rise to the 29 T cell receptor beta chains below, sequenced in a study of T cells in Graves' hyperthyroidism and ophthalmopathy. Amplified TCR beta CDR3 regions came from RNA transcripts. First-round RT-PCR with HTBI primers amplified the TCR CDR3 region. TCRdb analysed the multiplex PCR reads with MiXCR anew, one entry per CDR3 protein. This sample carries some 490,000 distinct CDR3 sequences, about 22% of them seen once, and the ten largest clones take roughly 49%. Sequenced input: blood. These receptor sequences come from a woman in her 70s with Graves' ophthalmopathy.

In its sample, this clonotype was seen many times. The CDR3 DNA reads TGTGCCAGCAGGACCTTGGAGGGGCATAGCAATCAGCCCCAGCATTTT. Protein product: CASRTLEGHSNQPQHF. The chain recombines TRBV6-1 with TRBJ1-5; maybe TRBD1 (5 bases). The V and J ends lost 6 bases and 0 bases respectively, with 15 bases between them. This CDR3 has 16 residues. CDR1 is MNHNS, CDR2 SASEGT, per germline.

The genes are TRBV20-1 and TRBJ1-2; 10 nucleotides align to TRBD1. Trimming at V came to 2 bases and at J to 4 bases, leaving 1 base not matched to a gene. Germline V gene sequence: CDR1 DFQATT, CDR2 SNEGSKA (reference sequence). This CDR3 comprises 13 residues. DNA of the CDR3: TGCAGTGCTAGACGGACAGGGGGCTATGGCTACACCTTC. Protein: CSARRTGGYGYTF.

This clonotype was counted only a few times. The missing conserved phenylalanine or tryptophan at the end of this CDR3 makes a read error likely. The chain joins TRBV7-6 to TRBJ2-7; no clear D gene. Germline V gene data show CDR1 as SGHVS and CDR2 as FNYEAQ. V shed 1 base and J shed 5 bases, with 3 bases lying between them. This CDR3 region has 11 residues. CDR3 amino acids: CASSLGDEQYL. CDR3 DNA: TGTGCCAGCAGCTTAGGGGACGAGCAGTACCTC.

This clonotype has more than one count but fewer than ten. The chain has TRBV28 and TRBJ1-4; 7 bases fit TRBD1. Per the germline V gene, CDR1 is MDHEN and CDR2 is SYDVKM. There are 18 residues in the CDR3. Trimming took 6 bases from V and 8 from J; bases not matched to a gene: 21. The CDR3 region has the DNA TGTGCCAGCAGCTCATACTACAACCGACAGGGAGTGTGGGAAAAACTGTTTTTT. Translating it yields CASSSYYNRQGVWEKLFF.

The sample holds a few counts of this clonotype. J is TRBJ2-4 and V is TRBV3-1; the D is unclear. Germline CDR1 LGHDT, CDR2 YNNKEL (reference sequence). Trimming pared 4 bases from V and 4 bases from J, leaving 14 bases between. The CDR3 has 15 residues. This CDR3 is CASSPSTRTKNIQYF. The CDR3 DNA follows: TGTGCCAGCAGCCCGTCGACCAGAACAAAAAACATTCAGTACTTC.

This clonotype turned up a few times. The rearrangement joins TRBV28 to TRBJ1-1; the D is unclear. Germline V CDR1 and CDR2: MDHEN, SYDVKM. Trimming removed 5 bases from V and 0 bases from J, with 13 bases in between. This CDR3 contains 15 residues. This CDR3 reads CASSQLTPLNTEAFF. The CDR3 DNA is TGTGCCAGCAGTCAACTGACTCCTTTGAACACTGAAGCTTTCTTT.

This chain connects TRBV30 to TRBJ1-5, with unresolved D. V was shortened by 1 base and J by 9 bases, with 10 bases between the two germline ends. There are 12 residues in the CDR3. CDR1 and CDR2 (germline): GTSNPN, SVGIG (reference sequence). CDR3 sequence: CAWSGPLAPQHF. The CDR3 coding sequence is TGTGCCTGGAGTGGGCCCCTAGCGCCCCAGCATTTT.

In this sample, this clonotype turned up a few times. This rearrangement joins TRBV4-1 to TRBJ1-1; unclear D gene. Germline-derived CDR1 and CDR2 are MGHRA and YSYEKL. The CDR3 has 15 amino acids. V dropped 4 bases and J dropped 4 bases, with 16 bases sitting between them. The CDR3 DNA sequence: TGCGCCAGCAGCCGATCCGTTTCCGAACGCACTGAAGCTTTCTTT. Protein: CASSRSVSERTEAFF.

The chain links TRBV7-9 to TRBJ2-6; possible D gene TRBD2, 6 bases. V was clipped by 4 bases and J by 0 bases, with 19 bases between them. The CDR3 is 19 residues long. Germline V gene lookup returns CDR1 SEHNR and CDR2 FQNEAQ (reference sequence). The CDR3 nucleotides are TGTGCCAGCAGCTCGCTCGGGACTTTTCATCCCTCTGGGGCCAACGTCCTGACTTTC. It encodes CASSSLGTFHPSGANVLTF.

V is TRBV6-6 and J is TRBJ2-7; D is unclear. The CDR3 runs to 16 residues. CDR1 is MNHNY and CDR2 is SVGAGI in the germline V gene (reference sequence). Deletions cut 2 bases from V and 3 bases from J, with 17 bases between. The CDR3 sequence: CASSYPPFGVGYEQYF. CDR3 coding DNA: TGTGCCAGCAGTTACCCCCCTTTTGGGGTAGGCTACGAGCAGTACTTC.

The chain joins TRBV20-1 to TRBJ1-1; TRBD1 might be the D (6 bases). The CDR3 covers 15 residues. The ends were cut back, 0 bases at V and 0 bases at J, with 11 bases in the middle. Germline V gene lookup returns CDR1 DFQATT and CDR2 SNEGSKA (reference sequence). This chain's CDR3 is CSARDFAGVNTEAFF. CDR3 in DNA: TGCAGTGCTAGAGATTTTGCAGGGGTGAACACTGAAGCTTTCTTT.

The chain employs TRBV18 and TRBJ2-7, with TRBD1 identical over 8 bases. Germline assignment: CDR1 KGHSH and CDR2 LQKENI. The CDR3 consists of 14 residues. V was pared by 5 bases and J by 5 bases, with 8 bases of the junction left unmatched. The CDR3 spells CASSSVDRAHEQYF. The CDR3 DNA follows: TGTGCCAGCTCATCCGTGGACAGGGCGCACGAGCAGTACTTC.

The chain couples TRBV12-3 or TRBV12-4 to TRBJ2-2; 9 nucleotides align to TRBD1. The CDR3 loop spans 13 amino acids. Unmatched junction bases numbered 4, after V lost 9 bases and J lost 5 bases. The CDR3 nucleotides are TGTGCCAGTGGGACAGGGAGGACCGGGGAGCTGTTTTTT. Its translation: CASGTGRTGELFF.

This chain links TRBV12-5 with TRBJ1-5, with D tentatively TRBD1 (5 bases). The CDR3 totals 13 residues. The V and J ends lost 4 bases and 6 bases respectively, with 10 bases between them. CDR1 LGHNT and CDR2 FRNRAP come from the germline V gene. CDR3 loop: CASGWGGSQPQHF. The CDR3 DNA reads TGTGCTAGTGGTTGGGGGGGGAGTCAGCCCCAGCATTTT.

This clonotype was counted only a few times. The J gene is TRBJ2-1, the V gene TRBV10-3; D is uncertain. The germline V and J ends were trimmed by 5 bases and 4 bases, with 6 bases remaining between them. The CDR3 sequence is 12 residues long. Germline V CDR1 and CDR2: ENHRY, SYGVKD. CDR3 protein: CAISLEYNEQFF. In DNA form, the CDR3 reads TGTGCCATCAGTCTAGAATACAATGAGCAGTTCTTC.

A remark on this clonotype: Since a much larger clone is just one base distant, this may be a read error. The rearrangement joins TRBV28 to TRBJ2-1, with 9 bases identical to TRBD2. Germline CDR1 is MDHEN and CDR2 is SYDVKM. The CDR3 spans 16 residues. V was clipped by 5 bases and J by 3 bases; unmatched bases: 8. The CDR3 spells CASSPSGRIVYNEQFF. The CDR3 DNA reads TGTGCCAGCAGTCCGAGCGGGAGGATTGTCTACAATGAGCAGTTCTTC.

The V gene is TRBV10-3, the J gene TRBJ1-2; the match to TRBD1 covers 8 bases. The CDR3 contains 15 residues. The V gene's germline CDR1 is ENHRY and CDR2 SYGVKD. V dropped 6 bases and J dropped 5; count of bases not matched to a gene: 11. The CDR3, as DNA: TGTGCCATCAGCCCAAATATACAGGGGGGATATGGCTACACCTTC. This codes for CAISPNIQGGYGYTF.

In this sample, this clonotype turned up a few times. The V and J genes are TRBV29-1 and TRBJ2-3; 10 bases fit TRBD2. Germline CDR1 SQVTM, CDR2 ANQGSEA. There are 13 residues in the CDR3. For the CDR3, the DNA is TGCAACCAGACTAGCGGGCATAAAGATACGCAGTATTTT. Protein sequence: CNQTSGHKDTQYF.

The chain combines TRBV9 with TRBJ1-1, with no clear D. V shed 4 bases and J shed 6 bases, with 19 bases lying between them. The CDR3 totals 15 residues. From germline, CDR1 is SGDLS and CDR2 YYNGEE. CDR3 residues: CASSFLPSSEAEAFF. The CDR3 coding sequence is TGTGCCAGCAGCTTCCTCCCATCGTCGGAGGCTGAAGCTTTCTTT. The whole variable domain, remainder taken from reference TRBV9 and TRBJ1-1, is DSGVTQTPKHLITATGQRVTLRCSPRSGDLSVYWYQQSLDQGLQFLIQYYNGEERAKGNILERFSAQQFPDLHSELNLSSLELGDSALYFCASSFLPSSEAEAFFGQGTRLTVV.

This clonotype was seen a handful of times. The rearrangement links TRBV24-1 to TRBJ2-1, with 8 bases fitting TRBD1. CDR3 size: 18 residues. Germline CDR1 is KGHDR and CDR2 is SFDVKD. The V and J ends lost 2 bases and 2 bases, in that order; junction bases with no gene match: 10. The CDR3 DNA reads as TGTGCCACCAGTGATTCCCTAGTCCGGGACAGGCCCTACAATGAGCAGTTCTTC. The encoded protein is CATSDSLVRDRPYNEQFF.

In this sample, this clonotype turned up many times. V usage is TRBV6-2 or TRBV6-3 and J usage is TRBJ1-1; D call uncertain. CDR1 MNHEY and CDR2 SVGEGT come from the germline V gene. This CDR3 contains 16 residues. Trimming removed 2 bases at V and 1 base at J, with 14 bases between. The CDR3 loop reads CASSYPQSGGNTEAFF. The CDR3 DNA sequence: TGTGCCAGCAGTTACCCCCAGTCCGGCGGGAACACTGAAGCTTTCTTT.

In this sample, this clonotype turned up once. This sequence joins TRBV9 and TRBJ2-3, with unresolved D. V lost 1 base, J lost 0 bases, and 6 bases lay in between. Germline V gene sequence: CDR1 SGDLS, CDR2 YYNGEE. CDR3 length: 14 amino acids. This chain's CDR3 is CASSVYHSTDTQYF. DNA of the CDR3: TGTGCCAGCAGCGTATACCATAGCACAGATACGCAGTATTTT.

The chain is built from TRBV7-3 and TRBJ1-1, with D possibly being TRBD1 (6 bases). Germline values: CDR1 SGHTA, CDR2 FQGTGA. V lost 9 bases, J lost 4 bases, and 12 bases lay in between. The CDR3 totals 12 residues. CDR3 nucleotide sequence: TGTGCCAGACAGGGTCTGACCACTGAAGCTTTCTTT. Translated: CARQGLTTEAFF. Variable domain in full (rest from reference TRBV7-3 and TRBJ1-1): GAGVSQTPSNKVTEKGKYVELRCDPISGHTALYWYRQSLGQGPEFLIYFQGTGAADDSGLPNDRFFAVRPEGSVSTLKIQRTERGDSAVYLCARQGLTTEAFFGQGTRLTVV.

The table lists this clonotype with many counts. For the CDR3, the DNA is TGTGCCAGCAGTGCCTCGGGCTTTGAAGCTTTCTTT. Encoded protein: CASSASGFEAFF. V usage is TRBV28 and J usage is TRBJ1-1; D not certain. Looked up from germline, CDR1 is MDHEN and CDR2 is SYDVKM. The CDR3 runs 12 residues. Between the trimmed V and J ends, which lost 5 bases and 7 bases, there was a span of 11 bases. The full variable domain, in which reference TRBV28 and TRBJ1-1 provide the parts outside the CDR3, is DVKVTQSSRYLVKRTGEKVFLECVQDMDHENMFWYRQDPGLGLRLIYFSYDVKMKEKGDIPEGYSVSREKKERFSLILESASTNQTSMYLCASSASGFEAFFGQGTRLTVV.

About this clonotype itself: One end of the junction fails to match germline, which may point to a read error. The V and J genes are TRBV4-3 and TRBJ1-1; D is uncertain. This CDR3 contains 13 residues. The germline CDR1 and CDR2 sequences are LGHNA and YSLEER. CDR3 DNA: TGCGCCAGCAGCCAAGTTCCCAACAGTGAAGCTTTCTTT. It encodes CASSQVPNSEAFF.

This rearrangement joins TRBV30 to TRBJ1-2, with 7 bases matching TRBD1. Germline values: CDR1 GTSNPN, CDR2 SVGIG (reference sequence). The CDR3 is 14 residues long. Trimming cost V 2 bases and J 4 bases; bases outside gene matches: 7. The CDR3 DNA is TGTGCCTGGAGTACCGTGACAGGGATCTATGGCTACACCTTC. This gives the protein CAWSTVTGIYGYTF.

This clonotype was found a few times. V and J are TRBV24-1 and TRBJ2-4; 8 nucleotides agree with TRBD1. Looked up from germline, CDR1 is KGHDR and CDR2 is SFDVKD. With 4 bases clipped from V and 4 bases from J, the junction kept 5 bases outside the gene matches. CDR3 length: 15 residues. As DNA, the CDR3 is TGTGCCACCAGTGAAAGGACAGGGAAAAAAAACATTCAGTACTTC. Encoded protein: CATSERTGKKNIQYF.

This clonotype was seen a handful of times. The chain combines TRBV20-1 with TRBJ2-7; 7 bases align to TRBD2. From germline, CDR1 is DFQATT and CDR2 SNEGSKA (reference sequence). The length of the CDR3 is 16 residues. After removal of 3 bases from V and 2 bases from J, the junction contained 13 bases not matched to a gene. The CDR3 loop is CSARGFGPSGTYEQYF. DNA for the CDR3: TGCAGTGCTAGGGGGTTCGGGCCTAGCGGCACCTACGAGCAGTACTTC.

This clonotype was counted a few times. Here the CDR3 reads CASGGQVGPQHF. CDR3 coding DNA: TGTGCCAGTGGTGGACAGGTAGGGCCCCAGCATTTT. The chain uses TRBV19 and TRBJ1-5, with TRBD1 identical over 7 bases. Per germline, CDR1 LNHDA and CDR2 SQIVND (reference sequence). V lost 8 bases to trimming and J lost 9 bases; unmatched junction nucleotides: 7. There are 12 residues in the CDR3.